In its sample, the clone carrying this T cell receptor beta chain was seen many times. What it binds is not known. This record belongs to a study of identical twins. Overall study results and limits: An excess of low generation probability was shown by twin-shared out-of-frame alpha sequences.

In TCRdb, the 5' RACE reads were re-called with MiXCR into one record per CDR3 protein. The sample carries approximately 94,000 distinct CDR3 sequences, 5.9% recorded once. Each donor was a healthy Caucasian. Looked up from germline, CDR1 is LGHNT and CDR2 is FRNRAP. The CDR3 is 12 amino acids. The V and J genes are TRBV12-5 and TRBJ2-1; TRBD2 is a possible D gene (6 bases). The clonotype comes from a woman aged 45-59 years in good health. The sequencing sample was made of memory T cells sorted from blood. CDR3 sequence: CASGGRYNEQFF. CDR3 nucleotide sequence: TGTGCGAGCGGAGGGCGCTACAATGAGCAGTTCTTC.